These 19 T cell receptor beta chains originate from one sample sequenced in a study of shared clonotypes between healthy human individuals. Some clones are missing from TCRdb's copy, which holds only in-frame ones; the method was immunoSEQ multiplex PCR. This table holds under 2.5 million clones, roughly 90% found once. Sequenced sample: naive CD4+ T cells from PBMCs. Stated subset: CD45RA+ positively selected. These receptors were obtained from a man aged 18-30 years in good health. Some clones in this sample may be carry-over from other donors' samples.

J is TRBJ2-3 and V is TRBV30; TRBD1 agrees at 10 bases. CDR3 length: 15 amino acids. V gave up 1 base and J gave up 1 base; unmatched junction bases: 2. Germline V gives CDR1 GTSNPN, CDR2 SVGIG (reference sequence). The CDR3 protein is CAWSAGTGGTDTQYF. CDR3 in DNA: TGTGCCTGGAGTGCCGGGACAGGGGGCACAGATACGCAGTATTTT.

The chain employs TRBV28 and TRBJ1-1; D is ambiguous. Germline V gives CDR1 MDHEN, CDR2 SYDVKM. The CDR3 is 12 amino acids. V lost 11 bases and J 0 bases, leaving 10 bases between the germline ends. The CDR3 DNA reads as TGTGCCGGCGGACGGCTGAACACTGAAGCTTTCTTT. Translated: CAGGRLNTEAFF.

The CDR3 DNA is TGTGCCAGCAGCTTACAGGCCGGGGGAGGAGATACGCAGTATTTT. Its protein product is CASSLQAGGGDTQYF. The chain employs TRBV11-3 and TRBJ2-3, with D possibly being TRBD2 (6 bases). The CDR3 totals 15 residues. Per germline, CDR1 SGHNT and CDR2 YENEEA. Trimming took off 2 bases at V and 5 bases at J, with 14 bases between the two ends.

The chain joins TRBV30 to TRBJ2-7; the match to TRBD2 covers 10 bases. This CDR3 is 16 amino acids long. CDR1 is GTSNPN and CDR2 is SVGIG in the germline V gene (reference sequence). V lost 3 bases to trimming and J lost 2 bases; unmatched junction nucleotides: 10. For the CDR3, the DNA is TGTGCCTGGAGGCGGACCGGACTAGCGGAGACCTACGAGCAGTACTTC. As protein: CAWRRTGLAETYEQYF.

V usage is TRBV5-4 and J usage is TRBJ1-3; the D is unclear. This CDR3 comprises 15 residues. Trimming pared 0 bases from V and 0 bases from J, leaving 7 bases between. CDR1 and CDR2 (germline): SGHNT, YYREEE (reference sequence). CDR3 residues: CASSLGLSSGNTIYF. The CDR3 DNA follows: TGTGCCAGCAGCTTGGGATTGAGCTCTGGAAACACCATATATTTT.

DNA of the CDR3: TGTGCCAGCAGTTTCGGGGGGCGGGAACTGTTTTTT. This translates into CASSFGGRELFF. V usage is TRBV28 and J usage is TRBJ1-4; TRBD1 is a possible D gene (6 bases). This CDR3 comprises 12 residues. Germline CDR1 is MDHEN and CDR2 is SYDVKM. Trimming cost V 3 bases and J 12 bases, with 11 bases left between them. Variable domain in full (rest from reference TRBV28 and TRBJ1-4): DVKVTQSSRYLVKRTGEKVFLECVQDMDHENMFWYRQDPGLGLRLIYFSYDVKMKEKGDIPEGYSVSREKKERFSLILESASTNQTSMYLCASSFGGRELFFGSGTQLSVL.

On this clone: The sample holds other DNA sequences that translate to the same CDR3. V gene TRBV7-9 combines with J gene TRBJ1-4, with 9 bases that match TRBD1. CDR1 and CDR2 from the germline V gene are SEHNR and FQNEAQ (reference sequence). The CDR3 covers 14 residues. Losses at the gene ends were 6 bases for V and 7 bases for J; bases not matched to a gene: 6. The CDR3 bases are TGTGCCAGCAGTCCCTGGACAGGGGCTGAAAAACTGTTTTTT. It encodes CASSPWTGAEKLFF.

The genes are TRBV11-2 and TRBJ1-4; no clear D gene. The CDR3 sequence is 15 residues long. V was clipped by 5 bases and J by 3 bases, with 13 bases between them. Germline CDR1 SGHAT, CDR2 FQNNGV. The DNA of the CDR3 is TGTGCCAGCAGCAATCCCCGGGCCTCTAATGAAAAACTGTTTTTT. As protein: CASSNPRASNEKLFF.

This chain joins TRBV30 and TRBJ2-5; D is unresolved. This CDR3 has 13 residues. Germline lookup yields CDR1 GTSNPN and CDR2 SVGIG (reference sequence). Trimming removed 4 bases from V and 5 bases from J, with 14 bases in between. The CDR3 reads CAWTPGGQETQYF. DNA for the CDR3: TGTGCCTGGACCCCGGGTGGGCAGGAGACCCAGTACTTC.

The J gene is TRBJ2-7, the V gene TRBV27, with TRBD2 matching over 9 bases. In germline, CDR1 is MNHEY, CDR2 SMNVEV (reference sequence). CDR3 length: 21 residues. V shed 2 bases, J shed 5 bases, and the junction held 25 bases outside the gene matches. This CDR3 is CASSLMPGGPGSGRPVHEQYF. For the CDR3, the DNA is TGTGCCAGCAGTTTAATGCCCGGGGGCCCGGGAAGCGGGAGGCCAGTCCACGAGCAGTACTTC.

The V gene is TRBV27, the J gene TRBJ1-2, with 7 bases that match TRBD1. CDR3 size: 16 residues. V shed 5 bases, J shed 1 base, and the junction held 10 bases outside the gene matches. The V gene's germline CDR1 is MNHEY and CDR2 SMNVEV (reference sequence). Written as DNA, the CDR3 is TGTGCCAGCAGTCCAGACGACAGGGCCGGTAACTATGGCTACACCTTC. Residues: CASSPDDRAGNYGYTF.

Of note for this clone: Other DNA sequences in the sample encode the same CDR3. CDR3 protein: CASSGHSYEQYF. The CDR3 nucleotides are TGTGCCAGCAGCGGTCACAGCTACGAGCAGTACTTC. The J gene is TRBJ2-7, the V gene TRBV6-5; no reliable D call. This CDR3 has 12 amino acids. Trimming shortened V by 6 bases and J by 3 bases, and 9 bases separated the two germline ends. CDR1 MNHEY and CDR2 SVGAGI come from the germline V gene.

Regarding this clone: The sample carries other DNA sequences with the same CDR3. The V gene is TRBV4-1, the J gene TRBJ2-5; weak D call: TRBD2 (6 bases). This CDR3 is built from 14 residues. Germline V CDR1 and CDR2: MGHRA, YSYEKL. The ends were cut back, 0 bases at V and 5 bases at J, with 10 bases in the middle. This CDR3 reads CASSQDRGRETQYF. CDR3 DNA: TGCGCCAGCAGCCAAGATAGAGGGAGGGAGACCCAGTACTTC.

The chain carries TRBV27 and TRBJ1-4; D gene unclear. CDR3 size: 14 residues. The V end was cut by 3 bases, the J end by 4 bases, with 9 bases between. CDR1 and CDR2 (germline): MNHEY, SMNVEV (reference sequence). The CDR3 nucleotides are TGTGCCAGCAGTTTTGCGGGAAATAATGAAAAACTGTTTTTT. It is translated as CASSFAGNNEKLFF.

This clone showed up just once. One junction end does not reproduce the germline sequence, and a read error may be involved. The CDR3 DNA reads TGTGCCAGCAGTTACCGGAACGCCGGGGAGCTGTTTTTT. This gives the protein CASSYRNAGELFF. The chain combines TRBV6-6 with TRBJ2-2; the D is unclear. The CDR3 extends over 13 amino acids. Germline-derived CDR1 and CDR2 are MNHNY and SVGAGI (reference sequence).

The V call is TRBV10-3, the J call TRBJ2-1; the D gene is possibly TRBD2 (5 bases). The CDR3 loop spans 17 amino acids. From germline, CDR1 is ENHRY and CDR2 SYGVKD. Trimming cost V 5 bases and J 5 bases, with 22 bases left between them. CDR3 sequence: CAISPAAKARVNNEQFF. The CDR3 DNA is TGTGCCATCAGTCCAGCGGCGAAAGCCAGAGTAAACAATGAGCAGTTCTTC.

This clone was seen a single time. The chain joins TRBV27 to TRBJ2-6; weak D call: TRBD2 (6 bases). Trimming removed 3 bases from V and 1 base from J, with 13 bases in between. Germline assignment: CDR1 MNHEY and CDR2 SMNVEV (reference sequence). The CDR3 totals 17 residues. CDR3 DNA: TGTGCCAGCAGTTTCGTGGGTGGAGGGTCTGGGGCCAACGTCCTGACTTTC. It translates to CASSFVGGGSGANVLTF.

V and J are TRBV7-9 and TRBJ2-7; TRBD1 matches at 8 bases. V lost 5 bases, J lost 6 bases, and 9 bases stayed unmatched. Germline CDR1 and CDR2: SEHNR and FQNEAQ (reference sequence). CDR3 length: 14 amino acids. The CDR3 is CASSPGGQGGEQYF. The DNA of the CDR3 is TGTGCCAGCAGCCCCGGAGGACAGGGCGGCGAGCAGTACTTC.

This CDR3 is CASSLRTANSQPQHF. As DNA, the CDR3 is TGTGCCAGCAGTTTAAGGACCGCTAACAGTCAGCCCCAGCATTTT. This chain connects TRBV28 to TRBJ1-5; D not certain. Germline V gives CDR1 MDHEN, CDR2 SYDVKM. This CDR3 has 15 amino acids. V gave up 2 bases and J gave up 6 bases, with 14 bases separating them.